The entry below gives a single T cell receptor beta chain sequence along with its context. Its antigen remains undetermined. No much larger clone exists at a distance of one base, and base qualities are not known. The sample comes from a study of blood T cells in healthy people across ages (dated by TCRdb to between 2014 and 2017). Turning to the overall study: In model experiments, roughly one uniquely barcoded TCR beta cDNA molecule per two T cells was captured by template switching. To track age-related changes in TCR beta repertoire diversity, the study relied on deep sequencing normalized with unique cDNA molecular identifiers. Four age groups were formed from the donors: young (average roughly 16 years), middle-aged (just under 40), aged (roughly 59) and long-lived (around 82). To avoid experimental bias, donors of different ages were randomly spread across the sequencing lanes. Using the same blood draw, the study looked at two additional independent replicas of 1 million unique cDNA reads for two donors, one aged 18 to 30 and the other aged 80 or older.

Study-wide conclusions, independent of this receptor: Observed TCR beta diversity per million T cells fell roughly linearly with age, and a significant reduction was already apparent by age around 44. Estimates of total diversity based on one million sequenced T cells were regarded as lower bounds and as underestimates. There was a strong correlation between observed TCR beta diversity and the percentage of naive T cells measured by flow cytometry. Because profiling used bulk unsorted PBMCs, naive and antigen-experienced compartments could not be compared conclusively. Because the CMV infection status of the donors was unknown, age-related changes in expanded clonotypes may potentially have been confounded. Compared with the aged group, the long-lived group had more naive CD4+ T cells, fewer expanded clones and increased TCR diversity, a pattern suggesting age selection.

V is clipped by 0 bases and J by 1 base, and the sequence between their germline boundaries is 11 bases long. Via the germline V gene, CDR1 is SGHRS and CDR2 YFSETQ. Including cysteine and phenylalanine, the CDR3 has 16 amino acids. The DNA shown is the 48-base CDR3, in frame from base 1. The 40 or so donors, aged about 6 to 100 years, were systemically healthy Caucasian individuals from Russia. Each donor gave approximately 9.3 milliliters of peripheral blood, collected into EDTA-treated Vacutainer tubes. Ficoll-Paque density-gradient centrifugation was used to isolate PBMCs, with at least 6.5 million per sample. Trizol reagent was used to extract total RNA from the PBMCs, yielding at least 6 micrograms per sample. For every donor, an aliquot of PBMCs went through flow cytometry to measure the percentages of naive CD45RAhigh/CD27high T cells. The library was produced with 5' RACE. Sequenced using an Illumina HiSeq 2500. A second PCR of roughly 7 to 12 cycles was performed with a sample-barcoded 5' primer and a J-beta primer mix. A unique molecular identifier was introduced onto each TCR beta cDNA molecule by a template-switch 5' adaptor carrying 12 random nucleotides. Each sample yielded at least 2.5 million CDR3-containing paired-end reads. The Mint cDNA synthesis kit, primed by a TRBC-specific oligonucleotide, was used to synthesize first-strand cDNA from all RNA. Following uracil-DNA glycosylase treatment, all cDNA underwent a first 18-cycle PCR with the universal primers M1SS and BC2_uni_R. Per the original workflow: For normalization, 1 million high-quality reads, each with a distinct molecular identifier, were randomly selected from each sample. Reads sharing molecular identifiers were discarded rather than binned into consensus sequences. MiTCR, with a Q25 quality threshold and the strictest error-elimination algorithm, was used for CDR3 identification, clonotype clustering and error correction. A nonparametric unseen species model with Euler transformation was used to estimate a lower bound on total TCR beta diversity. TCRdb applied fastp at Q25 and MiXCR to the public reads, then kept only in-frame beta chains. Each CDR3 protein gets just one entry, which takes the most common genes and DNA from the rows behind it. TCRdb, not the original authors, processed these V and J calls. Across this sample there are 850,000 to 1,000,000 distinct CDR3 sequences, with around 48% seen only once. In total, the top ten clones hold about an eighth of the sample.

This chain is built from TRBV5-1 and TRBJ2-1; the D gene is not confidently resolved. This sequence originates from a man aged 25-45 years in good health. Sample: blood. The CDR3 reads CASSLAVGKSYNEQFF. The nucleotide sequence reads TGCGCCAGCAGCTTGGCGGTGGGTAAATCCTACAATGAGCAGTTCTTC.